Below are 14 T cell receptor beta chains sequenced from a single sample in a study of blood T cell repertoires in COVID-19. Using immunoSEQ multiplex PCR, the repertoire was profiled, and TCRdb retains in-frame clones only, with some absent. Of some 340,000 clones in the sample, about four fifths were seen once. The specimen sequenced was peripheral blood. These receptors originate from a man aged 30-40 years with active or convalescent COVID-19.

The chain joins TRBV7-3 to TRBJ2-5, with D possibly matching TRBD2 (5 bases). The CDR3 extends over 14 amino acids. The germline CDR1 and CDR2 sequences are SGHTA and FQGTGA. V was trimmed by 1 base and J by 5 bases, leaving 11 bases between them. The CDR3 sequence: CASSLRRSGETQYF. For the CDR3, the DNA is TGTGCCAGCAGCTTAAGGAGGTCCGGGGAGACCCAGTACTTC.

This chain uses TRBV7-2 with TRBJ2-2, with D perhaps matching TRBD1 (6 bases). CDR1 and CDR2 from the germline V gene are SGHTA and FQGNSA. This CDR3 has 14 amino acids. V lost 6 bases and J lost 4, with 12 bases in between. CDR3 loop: CASRKQGFTGELFF. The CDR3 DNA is TGTGCCAGCAGAAAACAGGGTTTCACCGGGGAGCTGTTTTTT.

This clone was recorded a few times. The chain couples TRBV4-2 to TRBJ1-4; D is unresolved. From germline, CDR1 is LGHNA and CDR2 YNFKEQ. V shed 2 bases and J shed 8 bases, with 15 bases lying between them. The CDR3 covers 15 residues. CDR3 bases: TGTGCCAGCAGCCAACCCGACGGTCGGGAGGAAAAACTGTTTTTT. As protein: CASSQPDGREEKLFF.

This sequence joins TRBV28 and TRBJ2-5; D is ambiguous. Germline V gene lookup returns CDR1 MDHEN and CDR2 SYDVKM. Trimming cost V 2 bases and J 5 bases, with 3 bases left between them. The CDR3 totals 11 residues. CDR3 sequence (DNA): TGTGCCAGCAGTTTAGAGGAGACCCAGTACTTC. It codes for CASSLEETQYF.

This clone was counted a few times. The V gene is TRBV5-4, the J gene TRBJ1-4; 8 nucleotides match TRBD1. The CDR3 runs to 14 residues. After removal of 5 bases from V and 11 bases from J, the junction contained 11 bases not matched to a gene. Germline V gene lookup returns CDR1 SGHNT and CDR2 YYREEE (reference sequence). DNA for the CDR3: TGTGCCAGCAGTGCTTCCGGGACAGGCGGTAAACTGTTTTTT. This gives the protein CASSASGTGGKLFF. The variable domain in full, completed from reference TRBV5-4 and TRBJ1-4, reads ETGVTQSPTHLIKTRGQQVTLRCSSQSGHNTVSWYQQALGQGPQFIFQYYREEENGRGNFPPRFSGLQFPNYSSELNVNALELDDSALYLCASSASGTGGKLFFGSGTQLSVL.

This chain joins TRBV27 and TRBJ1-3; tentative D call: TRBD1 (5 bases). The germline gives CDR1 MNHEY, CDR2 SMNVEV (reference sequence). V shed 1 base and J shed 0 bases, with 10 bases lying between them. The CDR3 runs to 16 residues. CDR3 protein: CASSLLRGRSGNTIYF. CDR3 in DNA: TGTGCCAGCAGTTTATTGCGGGGCCGCTCTGGAAACACCATATATTTT.

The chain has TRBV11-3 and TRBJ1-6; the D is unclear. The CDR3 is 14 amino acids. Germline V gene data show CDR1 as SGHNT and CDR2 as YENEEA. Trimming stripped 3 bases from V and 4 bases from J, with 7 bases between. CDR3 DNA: TGTGCCAGCAGCTTCACAGCTTATAATTCACCCCTCCACTTT. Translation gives CASSFTAYNSPLHF.

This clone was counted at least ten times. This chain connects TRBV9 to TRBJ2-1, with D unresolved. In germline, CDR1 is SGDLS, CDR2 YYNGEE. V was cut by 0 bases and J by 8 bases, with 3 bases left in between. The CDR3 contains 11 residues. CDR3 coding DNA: TGTGCCAGCAGCGTAGACTATGAGCAGTTCTTC. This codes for CASSVDYEQFF.

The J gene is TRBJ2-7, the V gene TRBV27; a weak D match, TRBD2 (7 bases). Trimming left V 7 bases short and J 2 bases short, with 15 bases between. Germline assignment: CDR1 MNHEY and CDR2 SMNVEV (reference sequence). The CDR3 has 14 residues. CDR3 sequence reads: CASTRRGPPYEQYF. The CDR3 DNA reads TGTGCCAGCACCCGGCGGGGGCCGCCCTACGAGCAGTACTTC.

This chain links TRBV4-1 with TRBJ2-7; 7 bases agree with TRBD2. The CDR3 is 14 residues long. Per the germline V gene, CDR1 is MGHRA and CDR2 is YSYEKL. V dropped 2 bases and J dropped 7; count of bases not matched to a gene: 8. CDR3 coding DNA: TGCGCCAGCAGCCAAAGAGGGATGGGGGGGGAGCAGTACTTC. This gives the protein CASSQRGMGGEQYF.

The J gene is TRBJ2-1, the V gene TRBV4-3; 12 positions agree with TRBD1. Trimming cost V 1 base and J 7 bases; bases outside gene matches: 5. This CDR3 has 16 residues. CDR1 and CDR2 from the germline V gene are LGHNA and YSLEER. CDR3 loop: CASSQGDRGQGNEQFF. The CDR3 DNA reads TGCGCCAGCAGCCAAGGGGACAGGGGGCAGGGGAATGAGCAGTTCTTC.

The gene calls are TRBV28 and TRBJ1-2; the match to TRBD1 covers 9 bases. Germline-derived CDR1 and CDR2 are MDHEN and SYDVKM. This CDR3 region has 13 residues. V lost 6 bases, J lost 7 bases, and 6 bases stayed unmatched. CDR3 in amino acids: CASSYDRGGGYTF. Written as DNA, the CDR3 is TGTGCCAGCAGCTATGACAGGGGGGGTGGCTACACCTTC.

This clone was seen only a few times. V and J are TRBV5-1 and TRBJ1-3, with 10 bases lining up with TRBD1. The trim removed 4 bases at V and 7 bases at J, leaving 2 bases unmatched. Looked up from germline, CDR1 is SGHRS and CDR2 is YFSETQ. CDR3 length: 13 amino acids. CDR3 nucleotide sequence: TGCGCCAGCAGCACGGGACAGGGGAACACCATATATTTT. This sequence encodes CASSTGQGNTIYF.

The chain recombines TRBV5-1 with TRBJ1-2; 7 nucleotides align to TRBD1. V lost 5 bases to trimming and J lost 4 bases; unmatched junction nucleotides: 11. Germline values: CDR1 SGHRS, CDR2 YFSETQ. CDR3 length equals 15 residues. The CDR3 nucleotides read TGCGCCAGCAGGTCCGTTGGGACAGAGGGCTATGGCTACACCTTC. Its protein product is CASRSVGTEGYGYTF.